What follows are 17 T cell receptor beta chains derived from one specimen sequenced in a study of blood T cell repertoires in COVID-19. Data came from immunoSEQ multiplex PCR; TCRdb stores just in-frame clones and leaves some out. Of around 170,000 clones listed, more than 75% are singletons. The sample taken for sequencing was peripheral blood. These receptor sequences come from a man between 60 and 75 years old with COVID-19, enrolled during active disease.

V usage is TRBV27 and J usage is TRBJ2-6; 8 nucleotides match TRBD1. From germline, CDR1 is MNHEY and CDR2 SMNVEV (reference sequence). V dropped 4 bases and J dropped 2; count of bases not matched to a gene: 10. CDR3 length: 18 amino acids. CDR3 loop: CASSSGQGALAGANVLTF. CDR3 sequence (DNA): TGTGCCAGCAGTTCCGGCCAGGGGGCGCTTGCTGGGGCCAACGTCCTGACTTTC.

The chain joins TRBV6-1 to TRBJ1-1; TRBD1 is a possible D gene (6 bases). V was clipped by 1 base and J by 6 bases, with 18 bases between them. Germline V CDR1 and CDR2: MNHNS, SASEGT. The CDR3 runs 16 residues. The DNA of the CDR3 is TGTGCCAGCAGTGAAGGTTTGTCCGGGGGGCAAGCTGAAGCTTTCTTT. It is translated as CASSEGLSGGQAEAFF.

This chain links TRBV19 with TRBJ1-5; unclear D gene. The CDR3 extends over 15 amino acids. Germline values: CDR1 LNHDA, CDR2 SQIVND (reference sequence). Trimming pared 4 bases from V and 5 bases from J, leaving 15 bases between. CDR3 protein: CASSTETTMDQPQHF. CDR3 DNA: TGTGCCAGTAGTACCGAGACGACAATGGATCAGCCCCAGCATTTT.

In its sample, this clone was seen a few times. The chain recombines TRBV29-1 with TRBJ2-2; 8 bases agree with TRBD2. CDR3 length equals 14 residues. Trimming removed 5 bases from V and 0 bases from J; junction bases left unmatched: 2. CDR1 is SQVTM, CDR2 ANQGSEA, per germline. CDR3 coding DNA: TGCAGCGTTCTACTAGCGGCGAACACCGGGGAGCTGTTTTTT. This sequence encodes CSVLLAANTGELFF.

The chain couples TRBV25-1 to TRBJ2-1, with 9 bases lining up with TRBD2. The V segment lost 4 bases and the J segment 3 bases; nucleotides outside the gene matches: 10. This CDR3 has 17 residues. The germline gives CDR1 MGHDK, CDR2 SYGVNS. The CDR3 DNA sequence: TGTGCCAGCAGTGTCGTCGGGCGGGAGGGCCGCTACAATGAGCAGTTCTTC. Translated, it gives CASSVVGREGRYNEQFF.

CDR3: CASSVEARGSGNTIYF. Written as DNA, the CDR3 is TGTGCCAGCAGCGTAGAGGCACGGGGTAGTGGAAACACCATATATTTT. J is TRBJ1-3 and V is TRBV9; D gene ambiguous. Germline values: CDR1 SGDLS, CDR2 YYNGEE. Trimming took off 0 bases at V and 3 bases at J, with 13 bases between the two ends. This CDR3 has 16 amino acids. The full variable domain, rest sourced from reference TRBV9 and TRBJ1-3, is DSGVTQTPKHLITATGQRVTLRCSPRSGDLSVYWYQQSLDQGLQFLIQYYNGEERAKGNILERFSAQQFPDLHSELNLSSLELGDSALYFCASSVEARGSGNTIYFGEGSWLTVV.

This chain links TRBV2 with TRBJ1-1; a weak D match, TRBD1 (5 bases). The CDR3 runs to 14 residues. Germline V gene sequence: CDR1 SNHLY, CDR2 FYNNEI. Trimming shortened V by 6 bases and J by 2 bases, and 13 bases separated the two germline ends. CDR3: CASRPDSLNTEAFF. The DNA for the CDR3 is TGTGCCAGCAGGCCCGACAGCCTCAACACTGAAGCTTTCTTT. Full variable domain (rest looked up from reference TRBV2 and TRBJ1-1): EPEVTQTPSHQVTQMGQEVILRCVPISNHLYFYWYRQILGQKVEFLVSFYNNEISEKSEIFDDQFSVERPDGSNFTLKIRSTKLEDSAMYFCASRPDSLNTEAFFGQGTRLTVV.

The V call is TRBV5-6, the J call TRBJ1-1; a possible D gene is TRBD1 (6 bases). The CDR3 loop spans 16 amino acids. Germline CDR1 SGHDT, CDR2 YYEEEE. The V end lost 4 bases, the J end lost 1 base, and 17 bases lay between the germline ends. CDR3 sequence: CASSPGEGTPNTEAFF. CDR3 DNA sequence: TGTGCCAGCAGCCCAGGGGAAGGGACACCGAACACTGAAGCTTTCTTT.

V is TRBV5-4 and J is TRBJ2-6; 15 bases are a match to TRBD2. The CDR3 runs 18 residues. Trimming removed 4 bases from V and 3 bases from J; junction bases left unmatched: 5. CDR1 is SGHNT, CDR2 YYREEE, per germline (reference sequence). In DNA form, the CDR3 reads TGTGCCAGCAGCCGGACTAGCGGGGGGGCCTATGGGGCCAACGTCCTGACTTTC. Protein product: CASSRTSGGAYGANVLTF.

The V call is TRBV29-1, the J call TRBJ2-3; the match to TRBD1 covers 7 bases. The CDR3 consists of 15 residues. Trimming took 2 bases from V and 0 from J; bases not matched to a gene: 5. Germline V CDR1 and CDR2: SQVTM, ANQGSEA. The CDR3 DNA reads TGCAGCGTTGAATCACGACAGGGAAGCACAGATACGCAGTATTTT. As protein: CSVESRQGSTDTQYF.

The J gene is TRBJ1-6, the V gene TRBV18; 7 bases are shared with TRBD1. The J segment lost 9 bases and the V segment lost 3 bases, leaving 8 bases of the junction unmatched. The CDR3 is made up of 15 amino acids. CDR1 and CDR2 (germline): KGHSH, LQKENI. The CDR3 here is CASSPRQGLSSPLHF. CDR3 sequence (DNA): TGTGCCAGCTCACCGAGACAGGGTCTGAGTTCACCCCTCCACTTT.

The chain joins TRBV7-9 to TRBJ2-7, with a weak D call TRBD1 (6 bases). This CDR3 has 15 amino acids. Germline lookup yields CDR1 SEHNR and CDR2 FQNEAQ (reference sequence). V lost 0 bases, J lost 3 bases, and 12 bases lay in between. The CDR3 region has the DNA TGTGCCAGCAGCTTAGCTGAGGGACACCTCTACGAGCAGTACTTC. Encoded protein: CASSLAEGHLYEQYF.

The count of this clone is one. The chain combines TRBV7-8 with TRBJ1-1, with 10 bases that match TRBD1. The germline CDR1 and CDR2 sequences are SGHVS and FQNEAQ. Trimming at V came to 4 bases and at J to 5 bases, leaving 10 bases not matched to a gene. The CDR3 totals 16 residues. The chain's CDR3 is CASSSADRGRSTEAFF. CDR3 bases: TGTGCCAGCAGCTCCGCAGACAGGGGGCGAAGTACTGAAGCTTTCTTT.

The genes are TRBV7-2 and TRBJ2-1; no definite D call. CDR1 and CDR2 from the germline V gene are SGHTA and FQGNSA. The CDR3 spans 11 residues. The V gene lost 11 bases and the J gene lost 6 bases, with 11 bases spanning the gap. As DNA, the CDR3 is TGTGCCGTTCAAGCCCTCAATGAGCAGTTCTTC. Protein product: CAVQALNEQFF.

This chain connects TRBV5-1 to TRBJ2-5, with TRBD2 matching 13 bases. Trimming removed 3 bases from V and 4 bases from J; junction bases left unmatched: 12. The CDR3 has 18 amino acids. The germline V gene has CDR1 SGHRS and CDR2 YFSETQ. The CDR3 nucleotides are TGCGCCAGCAGCTACACACTAGCGGGAGGGCCGAGGGTAGAGACCCAGTACTTC. This sequence encodes CASSYTLAGGPRVETQYF.

The chain links TRBV6-2 or TRBV6-3 to TRBJ2-3; D is undetermined. The germline V gene encodes CDR1 MNHEY and CDR2 SVGEGT. The CDR3 totals 13 residues. Deletions cut 2 bases from V and 3 bases from J, with 6 bases between. Here the CDR3 DNA reads TGTGCCAGCAGTTACCACACGACAGATACGCAGTATTTT. It specifies CASSYHTTDTQYF.

The chain couples TRBV5-1 to TRBJ1-1, with a weak D call TRBD1 (6 bases). V dropped 0 bases and J dropped 4 bases, with 10 bases sitting between them. The CDR3 is 14 residues long. Germline V CDR1 and CDR2: SGHRS, YFSETQ. CDR3 coding DNA: TGCGCCAGCAGCTTGGCCACAGGGAGCACTGAAGCTTTCTTT. Translated, it gives CASSLATGSTEAFF. The full variable domain, in which reference TRBV5-1 and TRBJ1-1 provide the parts outside the CDR3, is KAGVTQTPRYLIKTRGQQVTLSCSPISGHRSVSWYQQTPGQGLQFLFEYFSETQRNKGNFPGRFSGRQFSNSRSEMNVSTLELGDSALYLCASSLATGSTEAFFGQGTRLTVV.